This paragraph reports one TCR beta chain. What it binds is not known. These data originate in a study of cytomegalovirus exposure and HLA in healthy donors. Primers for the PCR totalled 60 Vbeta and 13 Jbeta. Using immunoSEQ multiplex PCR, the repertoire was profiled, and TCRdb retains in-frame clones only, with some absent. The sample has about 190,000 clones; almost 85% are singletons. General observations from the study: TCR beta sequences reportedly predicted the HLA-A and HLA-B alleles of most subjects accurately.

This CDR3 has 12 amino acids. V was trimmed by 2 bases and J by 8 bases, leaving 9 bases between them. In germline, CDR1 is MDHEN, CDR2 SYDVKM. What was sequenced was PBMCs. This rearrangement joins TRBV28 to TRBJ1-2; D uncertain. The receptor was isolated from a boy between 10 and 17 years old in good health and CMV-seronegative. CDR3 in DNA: TGTGCCAGCAGTTTAGATATCCGGGGCTACACCTTC. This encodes CASSLDIRGYTF.